The 17 T cell receptor beta chains given below trace back to one sample, sequenced in a study of blood T cell repertoires in COVID-19. Repertoires were generated with immunoSEQ multiplex PCR, while TCRdb's copy carries only in-frame clones and drops some. This table has fewer than 250,000 clones, around 83% appearing once. The sequencing input was peripheral blood. Receptor source: a man in his fifties or sixties with active or convalescent COVID-19.

This clone was seen only a few times. J is TRBJ2-1 and V is TRBV13, with D hard to call. Per the germline V gene, CDR1 is PRHDT and CDR2 is FYEKMQ (reference sequence). The V gene lost 1 base and the J gene lost 8 bases, with 12 bases spanning the gap. This CDR3 comprises 14 residues. The CDR3 nucleotides are TGTGCCAGCAGCTTAGCGTTTATCCGGGATGAGCAGTTCTTC. Translation gives CASSLAFIRDEQFF.

The chain uses TRBV7-3 and TRBJ2-7; 7 bases map to TRBD1. This CDR3 is 13 amino acids long. V shed 2 bases and J 5 bases; nucleotides not matched to a gene: 3. Germline CDR1 and CDR2: SGHTA and FQGTGA. As DNA, the CDR3 is TGTGCCAGCAGCTTATTACAGGGGAACGAGCAGTACTTC. It yields the protein CASSLLQGNEQYF.

The chain uses TRBV10-3 and TRBJ2-4; 8 bases are shared with TRBD1. With V trimmed by 4 bases and J by 6 bases, 2 bases remained unmatched. Germline values: CDR1 ENHRY, CDR2 SYGVKD. The CDR3 contains 13 residues. The CDR3 is CAISVGQANIQYF. CDR3 sequence (DNA): TGTGCCATCAGTGTGGGACAGGCAAACATTCAGTACTTC.

This chain links TRBV5-4 with TRBJ1-2; 9 bases line up with TRBD1. Trimming at V came to 3 bases and at J to 7 bases, leaving 10 bases not matched to a gene. Per the germline V gene, CDR1 is SGHNT and CDR2 is YYREEE (reference sequence). This CDR3 is built from 15 residues. The CDR3 spells CASSSTGGKFGGYTF. As DNA, the CDR3 is TGTGCCAGCAGCTCAACAGGGGGCAAATTTGGTGGCTACACCTTC.

The chain uses TRBV6-5 and TRBJ2-7, with a tentative D call TRBD2 (6 bases). V was pared by 6 bases and J by 3 bases, with 15 bases between. Germline CDR1 MNHEY, CDR2 SVGAGI. CDR3 length: 14 amino acids. CDR3 sequence (DNA): TGTGCCAGCAGGGACTACAGGATCGACTACGAGCAGTACTTC. Amino acids: CASRDYRIDYEQYF.

The chain uses TRBV7-2 and TRBJ2-5; TRBD2 aligns across 10 bases. There are 16 residues in the CDR3. The germline gives CDR1 SGHTA, CDR2 FQGNSA. J was trimmed by 1 base and V by 5 bases; bases with no gene match: 7. The CDR3 DNA reads as TGTGCCAGCAGCCTCGCGGCTAGCGGGGGCCAAGAGACCCAGTACTTC. Its translation is CASSLAASGGQETQYF. Full variable domain (rest looked up from reference TRBV7-2 and TRBJ2-5): GAGVSQSPSNKVTEKGKDVELRCDPISGHTALYWYRQSLGQGLEFLIYFQGNSAPDKSGLPSDRFSAERTGGSVSTLTIQRTQQEDSAVYLCASSLAASGGQETQYFGPGTRLLVL.

The rearrangement links TRBV7-9 to TRBJ1-2, with D tentatively TRBD1 (5 bases). The V gene's germline CDR1 is SEHNR and CDR2 FQNEAQ (reference sequence). Trimming stripped 1 base from V and 4 bases from J, with 10 bases between. The CDR3 consists of 14 residues. CDR3 in amino acids: CASSLGSGSYGYTF. For the CDR3, the DNA is TGTGCCAGCAGCTTAGGGTCAGGGTCCTATGGCTACACCTTC.

This clone occurred once. The genes are TRBV9 and TRBJ1-1; D gene unclear. The CDR3 runs to 13 residues. CDR1 SGDLS and CDR2 YYNGEE come from the germline V gene. V was trimmed by 0 bases and J by 5 bases, leaving 8 bases between them. CDR3 region: CASSVGTWTEAFF. The CDR3 nucleotides are TGTGCCAGCAGCGTAGGGACTTGGACTGAAGCTTTCTTT.

The chain recombines TRBV7-2 with TRBJ2-2; possible D gene TRBD2, 6 bases. V lost 3 bases, J lost 2 bases, and 10 bases lay in between. In germline, CDR1 is SGHTA, CDR2 FQGNSA. This CDR3 spans 15 amino acids. The CDR3 coding sequence is TGTGCCAGCAGCTTCTGGGGGGTAAACACCGGGGAGCTGTTTTTT. Its protein product is CASSFWGVNTGELFF.

This chain joins TRBV6-5 and TRBJ2-6; tentative D call: TRBD2 (6 bases). There are 14 residues in the CDR3. Trimming stripped 6 bases from V and 0 bases from J, with 6 bases between. Germline loops: CDR1 MNHEY, CDR2 SVGAGI. The CDR3 region has the DNA TGTGCCAGCAGCGGGGGCTCTGGGGCCAACGTCCTGACTTTC. Encoded protein: CASSGGSGANVLTF.

V gene TRBV20-1 combines with J gene TRBJ1-5; the match to TRBD1 covers 9 bases. Germline loops: CDR1 DFQATT, CDR2 SNEGSKA (reference sequence). The CDR3 sequence is 17 residues long. V lost 3 bases, J lost 7 bases, and 16 bases stayed unmatched. In nucleotides, the CDR3 is TGCAGTGCTAGTACCCGCAAACAGGGGGCCTTTGGACAGCCCCAGCATTTT. Translation: CSASTRKQGAFGQPQHF.

The rearrangement joins TRBV27 to TRBJ2-5; D not certain. Trimming took 4 bases from V and 2 from J, leaving 2 bases between them. Germline lookup yields CDR1 MNHEY and CDR2 SMNVEV (reference sequence). The CDR3 totals 11 residues. CDR3 sequence reads: CASSSQETQYF. In nucleotides, the CDR3 is TGTGCCAGCAGTTCGCAAGAGACCCAGTACTTC.

The genes are TRBV11-1 and TRBJ2-2; 7 bases are a match to TRBD2. Germline trimming cut 3 bases from V and 4 bases from J; bases unmatched to any gene: 8. CDR1 is SGHAT, CDR2 FQDESV, per germline (reference sequence). The CDR3 sequence is 16 residues long. The CDR3 protein is CASSFRGRVGTGELFF. In DNA, the CDR3 is TGTGCCAGCAGCTTCAGAGGGAGGGTCGGCACCGGGGAGCTGTTTTTT.

The chain links TRBV29-1 to TRBJ2-5; D is perhaps TRBD1 (5 bases). Trimming pared 2 bases from V and 7 bases from J, leaving 11 bases between. This CDR3 contains 12 residues. CDR1 SQVTM and CDR2 ANQGSEA come from the germline V gene. The CDR3 DNA reads as TGCAGCGTTGAAAGACAGTCCGGGACCCAGTACTTC. Its protein product is CSVERQSGTQYF.

This chain connects TRBV2 to TRBJ1-6; D is possibly TRBD1 (5 bases). The V end was cut by 4 bases, the J end by 13 bases, with 11 bases between. Germline V gives CDR1 SNHLY, CDR2 FYNNEI. The CDR3 sequence is 12 residues long. In DNA, the CDR3 is TGTGCCAGCAGTGTTGGGCAGGGTCCCCTCCACTTT. Its protein product is CASSVGQGPLHF.

V is TRBV7-2 and J is TRBJ1-1, with D possibly TRBD1 on 6 matching bases. V was clipped by 4 bases and J by 0 bases, with 15 bases between them. This CDR3 has 16 amino acids. The V gene's germline CDR1 is SGHTA and CDR2 FQGNSA. CDR3 DNA sequence: TGTGCCAGCAGCTCCATCCCGGGACATTTGAACACTGAAGCTTTCTTT. This sequence encodes CASSSIPGHLNTEAFF.

This clone was recorded once. The chain joins TRBV4-3 to TRBJ2-1, with 9 positions matching TRBD2. CDR1 and CDR2 from the germline V gene are LGHNA and YSLEER. CDR3 size: 18 residues. With 2 bases clipped from V and 7 bases from J, the junction kept 15 bases outside the gene matches. This chain's CDR3 is CASSQSYSRGGMVNEQFF. As DNA, the CDR3 is TGCGCCAGCAGCCAATCGTATTCGCGGGGGGGCATGGTAAATGAGCAGTTCTTC.